Below are 8 T cell receptor beta chains sequenced from a single sample in a study of graft-versus-host responses after intestinal transplantation (dated by TCRdb to about 2021). Their antigens are not known. In light of the paper, this sample's time point label describes: cells obtained before transplantation from donor or recipient. The protocol used for the library was the immunoSEQ multiplex PCR assay. TCRdb obtained this table from immuneACCESS and retained in-frame rearrangements with V and J assigned. These tables miss some clones; where compared with another copy, unresolved V genes account for less than half of the shortfall, and the remainder is unexplained. The sample contains more than 95,000 clones, more than 85% of them found a single time. Of the sample, approximately 0.17% is held by the ten largest clones. The sequencing here drew on unstimulated CD4+ T cells sorted from spleen or lymph node cells, taken before intestinal transplant. The receptors derive from a human donor who received an intestinal transplant.

The rearrangement joins TRBV30 to TRBJ1-2; TRBD1 agrees at 12 bases. V shed 2 bases, J shed 6 bases, and the junction held 10 bases outside the gene matches. This CDR3 has 16 amino acids. Per the germline V gene, CDR1 is GTSNPN and CDR2 is SVGIG (reference sequence). The CDR3 DNA sequence: TGTGCCTGGAGTTGGGTTTGGGACAGGGGGCAAAATGGCTACACCTTC. Amino acids: CAWSWVWDRGQNGYTF.

This sequence joins TRBV6-7 and TRBJ1-1; D may be TRBD1 (6 bases). TRBV6-7 is an ORF; its function is uncertain. V was cut by 2 bases and J by 0 bases, with 22 bases left in between. The length of the CDR3 is 19 residues. The CDR3 DNA sequence: TGTGCCAGCAGTTACGAGGGCCCCCCGGGGGAGGGGGTGAACACTGAAGCTTTCTTT. Encoded protein: CASSYEGPPGEGVNTEAFF.

The gene calls are TRBV10-1 and TRBJ2-5; D ambiguous. V gave up 5 bases and J gave up 0 bases, with 4 bases separating them. This CDR3 comprises 12 residues. Germline loops: CDR1 WNHNN, CDR2 SYGVQD (reference sequence). The CDR3 loop reads CASSYNQETQYF. The CDR3 bases are TGCGCCAGCAGTTACAACCAAGAGACCCAGTACTTC.

The genes are TRBV5-1 and TRBJ2-2; D possibly corresponds to TRBD1 (5 bases). The length of the CDR3 is 16 residues. Germline V lookup: CDR1 SGHRS, CDR2 YFSETQ. Trimming removed 4 bases from V and 3 bases from J, with 16 bases in between. The CDR3 DNA follows: TGCGCCAGCAGCCCCACGGGCAGGGCGGACACCGGGGAGCTGTTTTTT. This sequence encodes CASSPTGRADTGELFF. Full variable domain (missing parts from reference TRBV5-1 and TRBJ2-2): KAGVTQTPRYLIKTRGQQVTLSCSPISGHRSVSWYQQTPGQGLQFLFEYFSETQRNKGNFPGRFSGRQFSNSRSEMNVSTLELGDSALYLCASSPTGRADTGELFFGEGSRLTVL.

The chain carries TRBV6-1 and TRBJ1-4; unclear D gene. From germline, CDR1 is MNHNS and CDR2 SASEGT. V shed 1 base and J shed 10 bases, with 19 bases lying between them. The CDR3 has 16 residues. The CDR3 region has the DNA TGTGCCAGCAGTGAAGGGGAGAGGCCCTACGCTATAAAACTGTTTTTT. Residues: CASSEGERPYAIKLFF.

This chain connects TRBV19 to TRBJ1-1, with D tentatively TRBD1 (6 bases). Germline V lookup: CDR1 LNHDA, CDR2 SQIVND (reference sequence). The CDR3 has 13 residues. V lost 5 bases, J lost 8 bases, and 15 bases lay in between. CDR3 in amino acids: CASSLSGGREAFF. DNA for the CDR3: TGTGCCAGTAGTCTTTCCGGGGGGCGAGAAGCTTTCTTT. The full variable domain, completed using reference TRBV19 and TRBJ1-1, is DGGITQSPKYLFRKEGQNVTLSCEQNLNHDAMYWYRQDPGQGLRLIYYSQIVNDFQKGDIAEGYSVSREKKESFPLTVTSAQKNPTAFYLCASSLSGGREAFFGQGTRLTVV.

This clone was counted a single time. The V and J genes are TRBV5-6 and TRBJ2-4; D uncertain. With 0 bases removed from V and 0 bases from J, the gap between germline ends came to 7 bases. CDR1 and CDR2 from the germline V gene are SGHDT and YYEEEE. The CDR3 loop spans 15 amino acids. The CDR3: CASSLDRLAKNIQYF. The CDR3 DNA reads TGTGCCAGCAGCTTGGATCGACTAGCCAAAAACATTCAGTACTTC.

This chain uses TRBV30 with TRBJ1-5; 7 bases are a match to TRBD1. Germline-derived CDR1 and CDR2 are GTSNPN and SVGIG (reference sequence). This CDR3 region has 15 residues. V dropped 4 bases and J dropped 4; count of bases not matched to a gene: 10. Here the CDR3 reads CAWNTGRGRNQPQHF. The CDR3 DNA reads as TGTGCCTGGAATACGGGCAGGGGGAGAAATCAGCCCCAGCATTTT.